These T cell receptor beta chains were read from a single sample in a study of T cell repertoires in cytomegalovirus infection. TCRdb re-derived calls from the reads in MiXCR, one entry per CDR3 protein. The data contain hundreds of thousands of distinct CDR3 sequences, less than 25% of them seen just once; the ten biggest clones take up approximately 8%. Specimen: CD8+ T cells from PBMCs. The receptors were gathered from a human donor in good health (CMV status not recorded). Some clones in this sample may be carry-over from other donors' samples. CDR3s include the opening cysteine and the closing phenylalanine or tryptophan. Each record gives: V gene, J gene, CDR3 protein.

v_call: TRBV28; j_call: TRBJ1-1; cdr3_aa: CASSFRGSGTEAFF
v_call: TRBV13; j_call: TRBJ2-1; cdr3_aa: CASSLGQGLGEQFF
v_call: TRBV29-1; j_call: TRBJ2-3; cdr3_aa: CSVRTDTQYF
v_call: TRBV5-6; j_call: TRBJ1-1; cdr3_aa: CASSVTGGGTEAFF
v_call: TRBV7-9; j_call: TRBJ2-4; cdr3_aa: CASSLVSNIQYF
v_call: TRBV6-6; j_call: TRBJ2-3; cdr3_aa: CASSSTVADTQYF
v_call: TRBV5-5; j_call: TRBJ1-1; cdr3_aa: CASSWSRGQTEAFF
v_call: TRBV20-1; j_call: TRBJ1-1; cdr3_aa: CSAQDSMNTEAFF
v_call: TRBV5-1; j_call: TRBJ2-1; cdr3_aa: CANSLAGVYNEQFF
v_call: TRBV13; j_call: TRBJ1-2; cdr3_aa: CASSSLDRVGRGYTF
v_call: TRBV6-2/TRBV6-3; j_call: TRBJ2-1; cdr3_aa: CASSLITGHNEQFF
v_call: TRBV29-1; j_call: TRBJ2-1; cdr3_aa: CSVEEGVGYGDEQFF
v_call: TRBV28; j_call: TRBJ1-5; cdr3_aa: CASSLQGASNQPQHF
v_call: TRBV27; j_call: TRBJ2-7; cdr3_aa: CASSSLGLHEQYF
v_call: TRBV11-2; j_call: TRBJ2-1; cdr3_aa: CASSLDLVLAGGPTYNEQFF
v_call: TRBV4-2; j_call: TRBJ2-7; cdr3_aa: CASSQEVGTGSYEQYF
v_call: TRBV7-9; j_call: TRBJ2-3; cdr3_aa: CASILSGGPDTQYF
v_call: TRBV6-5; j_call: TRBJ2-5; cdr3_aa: CASSHTGGHQETQYF
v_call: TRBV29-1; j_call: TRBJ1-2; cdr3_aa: CSVEPRSYGYTF
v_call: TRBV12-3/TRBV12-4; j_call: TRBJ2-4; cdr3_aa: CASSPGRGLEFIQYF
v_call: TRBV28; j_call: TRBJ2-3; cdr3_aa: CASSSFSGGVTDTQYF